The next 4 T cell receptor beta chains were all read from a single sample in a study of memory CD4+ T cells and cytomegalovirus serostatus. Here immunoSEQ multiplex PCR was the method, and the copy in TCRdb shows in-frame clones only, minus some. Of tens of thousands of clones detected, approximately 82% appear once; the ten largest clones hold roughly 1.9%. Single viable CD3+CD4+CD8-CD45RO+ cells were sorted as the memory CD4+ T cells. Sequenced sample: memory CD4+ T cells from blood. Receptor source: an adult in good health and CMV-seronegative.

The rearrangement joins TRBV14 to TRBJ2-7; no firm D call. This CDR3 is 13 amino acids long. V lost 6 bases to trimming and J lost 0 bases, with 9 bases between them. CDR1 and CDR2 (germline): SGHDN, FVKESK. The CDR3 is CASRSVSSYEQYF. DNA for the CDR3: TGTGCCAGCAGATCTGTCAGCTCCTACGAGCAGTACTTC.

The rearrangement links TRBV28 to TRBJ2-3; TRBD2 matches at 13 bases. After removal of 5 bases from V and 1 base from J, the junction contained 12 bases not matched to a gene. This CDR3 spans 19 amino acids. Germline-derived CDR1 and CDR2 are MDHEN and SYDVKM. The CDR3 is CASSPQTSGGPFGTDTQYF. CDR3 sequence (DNA): TGTGCCAGCAGTCCTCAGACTAGCGGGGGGCCCTTCGGCACAGATACGCAGTATTTT.

The chain carries TRBV2 and TRBJ1-1; weak D call: TRBD1 (6 bases). The germline CDR1 and CDR2 sequences are SNHLY and FYNNEI. The CDR3 extends over 16 amino acids. The V and J ends lost 7 bases and 1 base respectively, with 19 bases between them. DNA for the CDR3: TGTGCCAGCACCCCGGGGGCAGGGCGGAAGAACACTGAAGCTTTCTTT. Its translation: CASTPGAGRKNTEAFF.

The rearrangement links TRBV10-3 to TRBJ2-2; 8 bases fit TRBD1. Trimming removed 2 bases from V and 9 bases from J; junction bases left unmatched: 5. The CDR3 sequence is 14 residues long. The V gene's germline CDR1 is ENHRY and CDR2 SYGVKD. The CDR3 DNA reads TGTGCCATCAGTGAGGGACAGGGAGACCGGGAGCTGTTTTTT. The encoded protein is CAISEGQGDRELFF.